The subject of this entry is one T cell receptor (beta chain). The antigen is not known. Assay: immunoSEQ multiplex PCR; the TCRdb copy retains only in-frame clones and omits some. The profile shows 150,000 to 200,000 clones, about 81% of them singletons. CDR1 and CDR2 from the germline V gene are MNHEY and SVGAGI. CDR3 length equals 16 residues. The V end lost 0 bases, the J end lost 2 bases, and 11 bases lay between the germline ends. These data belong to a study of cytomegalovirus exposure and HLA in healthy donors. At the level of the study: The approximately 120 validation repertoires and the roughly 690 first-cohort repertoires shared a platform, a later analysis reported.

General observations from the study: Three CMV-associated chains were confirmed in vitro to be specific for CMV antigens. That first-cohort TCR clusters tended to co-occur in the approximately 110 validation repertoires was found in a later analysis.

The sequence was obtained from a woman in her thirties in good health and CMV-seronegative. V usage is TRBV6-5 and J usage is TRBJ1-3; possibly TRBD1 for D (6 bases). Sequenced sample: PBMCs. CDR3 region: CASSYSLAGAGNTIYF. The CDR3 coding sequence is TGTGCCAGCAGTTACTCGTTAGCAGGGGCTGGAAACACCATATATTTT.